This TCR beta chain comes out of a study of regulatory T cells in long-lasting Graves disease. Time point defined: newly diagnosed GD, antithyroid drugs for less than 3 months. TCR sequences were obtained from RNA taken from PBMCs. Patients came from an endocrinology department in Xi'an, China. The germline CDR1 and CDR2 sequences are MNHNS and SASEGT. This CDR3 has 14 residues. Trimming removed 5 bases from V and 6 bases from J; junction bases left unmatched: 7. In building TCR beta libraries, iRepertoire HTBI primers were used together with Arm-PCR of CDR3 regions. TCRdb called the multiplex PCR reads again in MiXCR, with one record for every CDR3 protein. The sample lists under 400,000 distinct CDR3 sequences; about a sixth were seen once. These records were also assigned to another study, of T cells in Graves' hyperthyroidism and ophthalmopathy.

V usage is TRBV6-1 and J usage is TRBJ1-3; 7 bases match TRBD1. The sample was peripheral blood mononuclear cells (PBMCs), taken at new diagnosis, from a patient treated with antithyroid drugs. The sequence was collected from a man aged 40-49 years with Graves disease. In nucleotides, the CDR3 is TGTGCCAGCAGTCCTACAGGGGTGAAAAACACCATATATTTT. Amino acid sequence: CASSPTGVKNTIYF.